This passage covers 26 T cell receptor beta chains from one sample sequenced in a study of blood T cell repertoires in COVID-19 (dated by TCRdb to the early 2020s). Library preparation was by the immunoSEQ multiplex PCR assay. Drawn from immuneACCESS, this table holds only the in-frame rearrangements with V and J called that TCRdb kept. Clones are partly lost; checked studies trace under half to an unresolved V gene and leave the rest unexplained. The sample table holds approximately 210,000 clones, of which 80% to 90% were seen once. The top ten clonotypes cover roughly 7.2% of the sample. The material sequenced was PBMCs or T cells enriched from blood (not recorded which). The receptor source for this set is a man in his thirties or forties in a cohort exposed to, infected with or recovered from COVID-19 (not recorded which).

This clone was seen more than once but under ten times. This chain joins TRBV19 and TRBJ2-1; the match to TRBD2 covers 7 bases. Germline CDR1 and CDR2: LNHDA and SQIVND (reference sequence). After removal of 1 base from V and 5 bases from J, the junction contained 11 bases not matched to a gene. The CDR3 has 17 residues. The CDR3 coding sequence is TGTGCCAGTAGTATAGGTGGAGGGCGGCTAGCGGACAATGAGCAGTTCTTC. Its translation is CASSIGGGRLADNEQFF.

This sequence joins TRBV9 and TRBJ2-7; maybe TRBD1 (5 bases). The V and J ends lost 4 bases and 3 bases respectively, with 17 bases between them. Germline assignment: CDR1 SGDLS and CDR2 YYNGEE. The CDR3 is 15 amino acids. The CDR3 loop reads CASSKGQGMGYEQYF. Written as DNA, the CDR3 is TGTGCCAGCAGCAAAGGGCAGGGAATGGGCTACGAGCAGTACTTC.

The genes are TRBV7-9 and TRBJ2-2, with 7 bases lining up with TRBD2. The CDR3 runs to 18 residues. CDR1 and CDR2 (germline): SEHNR, FQNEAQ (reference sequence). V lost 2 bases and J lost 0; bases outside the gene matches: 9. CDR3 sequence (DNA): TGTGCCAGCAGCTTAATAGAAATCCTAGCGGCGAACACCGGGGAGCTGTTTTTT. Protein product: CASSLIEILAANTGELFF.

The V and J genes are TRBV6-1 and TRBJ1-5, with no clear D. V was pared by 3 bases and J by 0 bases, with 12 bases between. Per the germline V gene, CDR1 is MNHNS and CDR2 is SASEGT. CDR3 length: 16 residues. This CDR3 reads CASSDERVYSNQPQHF. For the CDR3, the DNA is TGTGCCAGCAGTGATGAGAGGGTCTATAGCAATCAGCCCCAGCATTTT.

The chain recombines TRBV10-3 with TRBJ1-2; 8 nucleotides match TRBD1. Germline loops: CDR1 ENHRY, CDR2 SYGVKD. V shed 3 bases, J shed 6 bases, and the junction held 0 bases outside the gene matches. The CDR3 covers 12 residues. The DNA for the CDR3 is TGTGCCATCAGTGAACAGGGGGATGGCTACACCTTC. Protein product: CAISEQGDGYTF.

The chain uses TRBV7-6 and TRBJ2-2; 7 bases are shared with TRBD1. Trimming cost V 2 bases and J 1 base; bases outside gene matches: 10. The CDR3 loop spans 18 amino acids. Germline loops: CDR1 SGHVS, CDR2 FNYEAQ. Here the CDR3 reads CASSLLSARTGNTGELFF. The CDR3, as DNA: TGTGCCAGCAGCTTACTATCAGCCAGGACAGGGAACACCGGGGAGCTGTTTTTT.

This clone was detected once. The J gene is TRBJ2-1, the V gene TRBV15, with 9 bases identical to TRBD1. Germline CDR1 and CDR2: LNHNV and YYDKDF (reference sequence). The CDR3 spans 16 residues. J was trimmed by 4 bases and V by 1 base; bases with no gene match: 5. The CDR3 coding sequence is TGTGCCACCAGCAGAGGATGGGACAGGGAATACAATGAGCAGTTCTTC. Amino acids: CATSRGWDREYNEQFF. Drawing the rest from reference TRBV15 and TRBJ2-1, the complete variable domain is DAMVIQNPRYQVTQFGKPVTLSCSQTLNHNVMYWYQQKSSQAPKLLFHYYDKDFNNEADTPDNFQSRRPNTSFCFLDIRSPGLGDTAMYLCATSRGWDREYNEQFFGPGTRLTVL.

The gene calls are TRBV13 and TRBJ2-7; D unclear. Deletions cut 2 bases from V and 0 bases from J, with 17 bases between. The CDR3 totals 17 residues. In germline, CDR1 is PRHDT, CDR2 FYEKMQ (reference sequence). The CDR3, as DNA: TGTGCCAGCAGCTTAAGGTTTGGCCAGAGGAGCTCCTACGAGCAGTACTTC. Amino acids: CASSLRFGQRSSYEQYF.

The genes are TRBV5-4 and TRBJ2-2; 8 bases agree with TRBD2. The germline V gene has CDR1 SGHNT and CDR2 YYREEE (reference sequence). The CDR3 runs 17 residues. J gave up 0 bases and V 3 bases, and 7 bases lay outside the gene matches. The DNA of the CDR3 is TGTGCCAGCAGCTCGTTGCCGGGAGGGCCGAACACCGGGGAGCTGTTTTTT. Protein: CASSSLPGGPNTGELFF.

There are many counts of this clone. The chain combines TRBV6-4 with TRBJ1-6; 10 bases agree with TRBD1. This CDR3 region has 15 residues. J gave up 7 bases and V 0 bases, and 0 bases lay outside the gene matches. Germline V gene sequence: CDR1 MRHNA, CDR2 SNTAGT. In DNA, the CDR3 is TGTGCCAGCAGTGACTCGACAGGGGGCAATTCACCCCTCCACTTT. This translates into CASSDSTGGNSPLHF.

CDR3 sequence (DNA): TGTGCCAGCAGTGACTCCCTACAGGGCGACACAGATACGCAGTATTTT. Protein sequence: CASSDSLQGDTDTQYF. The rearrangement links TRBV6-4 to TRBJ2-3, with D possibly being TRBD1 (6 bases). Between the trimmed V and J ends, which lost 0 bases and 2 bases, there was a span of 12 bases. CDR3 length: 16 amino acids. The V gene's germline CDR1 is MRHNA and CDR2 SNTAGT.

The chain has TRBV18 and TRBJ2-5; 8 bases are a match to TRBD1. CDR1 is KGHSH and CDR2 is LQKENI in the germline V gene. The junction had 9 bases not matched to a gene; V was cut back by 5 bases and J by 4 bases. The CDR3 loop spans 15 amino acids. CDR3 sequence: CASSTGTGSLETQYF. In nucleotides, the CDR3 is TGTGCCAGCTCAACGGGGACAGGATCCTTAGAGACCCAGTACTTC.

The V gene is TRBV4-3, the J gene TRBJ2-7; D not certain. Trimming removed 0 bases at V and 3 bases at J, with 12 bases between. The length of the CDR3 is 15 residues. Germline V gene sequence: CDR1 LGHNA, CDR2 YSLEER. The CDR3 region has the DNA TGCGCCAGCAGCCAAGAACTCCCACTCTACTACGAGCAGTACTTC. Its protein product is CASSQELPLYYEQYF.

This clone was recorded once. Here the CDR3 reads CASSQSIRGDEQFF. CDR3 bases: TGTGCCAGCAGCCAATCAATCCGGGGGGATGAGCAGTTCTTC. The rearrangement links TRBV3-1 (or the pseudogene TRBV3-2) to TRBJ2-1; 7 nucleotides align to TRBD2. CDR1 and CDR2 from the germline V gene are LGHDT and YNNKEL (reference sequence). The CDR3 totals 14 residues. Losses at the gene ends were 2 bases for V and 8 bases for J; bases not matched to a gene: 6.

V gene TRBV4-1 combines with J gene TRBJ2-2; 11 bases are shared with TRBD1. The J segment lost 4 bases and the V segment lost 4 bases, leaving 2 bases of the junction unmatched. The length of the CDR3 is 15 residues. The germline CDR1 and CDR2 sequences are MGHRA and YSYEKL. The CDR3 loop is CASSPGTGGTGELFF. The CDR3 DNA reads as TGCGCCAGCAGCCCCGGGACAGGGGGCACCGGGGAGCTGTTTTTT.

This clone has just one count. The J gene is TRBJ1-2, the V gene TRBV7-2; 7 nucleotides align to TRBD1. Germline CDR1 is SGHTA and CDR2 is FQGNSA. The junction had 7 bases not matched to a gene; V was cut back by 5 bases and J by 4 bases. The CDR3 runs 14 residues. CDR3: CASSLAGTAYGYTF. As DNA, the CDR3 is TGTGCCAGCAGCCTCGCGGGGACAGCCTATGGCTACACCTTC.

CDR3 bases: TGTGCCAGTAAAGGCGGAATCAGGGGGCCGGAGAAAGCTTTCTTT. Translating it yields CASKGGIRGPEKAFF. The chain links TRBV19 to TRBJ1-1; 8 nucleotides agree with TRBD1. V shed 7 bases and J 9 bases; nucleotides not matched to a gene: 16. The CDR3 has 15 amino acids. Looked up from germline, CDR1 is LNHDA and CDR2 is SQIVND (reference sequence).

CDR3 DNA sequence: TGCGCCAGCAGCCAAGATGGACTAGCGGGACAGAATGAGCAGTTCTTC. As protein: CASSQDGLAGQNEQFF. The chain carries TRBV4-1 and TRBJ2-1; 12 positions match TRBD2. CDR3 length equals 16 residues. Per germline, CDR1 MGHRA and CDR2 YSYEKL. V lost 0 bases, J lost 7 bases, and 4 bases stayed unmatched.

This chain links TRBV11-2 with TRBJ2-7, with D possibly being TRBD2 (5 bases). In germline, CDR1 is SGHAT, CDR2 FQNNGV. There are 18 residues in the CDR3. V lost 5 bases and J 1 base, leaving 24 bases between the germline ends. The CDR3 nucleotides are TGTGCCAGCAGCCTTAGAGACCCGATAGCGAGACCTTCCTACGAGCAGTACTTC. It encodes CASSLRDPIARPSYEQYF.

V and J are TRBV6-6 and TRBJ2-2, with D tentatively TRBD1 (5 bases). CDR3 length: 11 amino acids. The V and J ends lost 6 bases and 14 bases respectively, with 13 bases between them. Germline CDR1 and CDR2: MNHNY and SVGAGI (reference sequence). The CDR3 spells CASSHRQYLFF. CDR3 DNA sequence: TGTGCCAGCAGCCACCGACAGTACCTGTTTTTT.

The V and J genes are TRBV18 and TRBJ1-4, with D perhaps matching TRBD1 (6 bases). V lost 3 bases and J 1 base, leaving 12 bases between the germline ends. The CDR3 runs to 16 residues. Germline assignment: CDR1 KGHSH and CDR2 LQKENI. CDR3 sequence (DNA): TGTGCCAGCTCACCTGAACAGGGCCGAACTAATGAAAAACTGTTTTTT. This translates into CASSPEQGRTNEKLFF.

The V and J genes are TRBV2 and TRBJ2-7; tentatively, D is TRBD2 (6 bases). Trimming pared 9 bases from V and 3 bases from J, leaving 21 bases between. The V gene's germline CDR1 is SNHLY and CDR2 FYNNEI. The CDR3 is made up of 15 amino acids. CDR3 DNA sequence: TGTGCCAGTTTAATTGCCGGGACTCCATACTACGAGCAGTACTTC. Residues: CASLIAGTPYYEQYF.

The V call is TRBV15, the J call TRBJ1-3; TRBD1 matches 9 bases. V trimming: 1 base; J trimming: 2 bases; junction bases outside the gene matches: 3. This CDR3 spans 16 amino acids. Germline V gene data show CDR1 as LNHNV and CDR2 as YYDKDF (reference sequence). Here the CDR3 reads CATSRAGQGTGNTIYF. Here the CDR3 DNA reads TGTGCCACCAGCAGAGCGGGACAGGGAACTGGAAACACCATATATTTT.

The chain is built from TRBV19 and TRBJ1-5, with a possible D match to TRBD1 (6 bases). V lost 3 bases and J 6 bases, leaving 12 bases between the germline ends. The CDR3 runs to 14 residues. Germline values: CDR1 LNHDA, CDR2 SQIVND (reference sequence). The CDR3 DNA reads as TGTGCCAGTAGTATGACAGGATGGGGTCAGCCCCAGCATTTT. Translated, it gives CASSMTGWGQPQHF.

The rearrangement uses TRBV10-3 and TRBJ2-7, with D possibly matching TRBD1 (5 bases). The V gene lost 2 bases and the J gene lost 7 bases, with 18 bases spanning the gap. The CDR3 is made up of 15 amino acids. Germline V gives CDR1 ENHRY, CDR2 SYGVKD. The CDR3 reads CAISEGARILWEQYF. The CDR3 bases are TGTGCCATCAGTGAGGGGGCTAGAATCTTGTGGGAGCAGTACTTC.

CDR3 sequence (DNA): TGTGCCAGCAGCATCGGGGGGGACGGCTCCTACGAGCAGTACTTC. Residues: CASSIGGDGSYEQYF. This chain joins TRBV7-6 and TRBJ2-7; TRBD2 matches 8 bases. Germline lookup yields CDR1 SGHVS and CDR2 FNYEAQ. J was trimmed by 0 bases and V by 5 bases; bases with no gene match: 6. The length of the CDR3 is 15 residues.